Each of the 17 T cell receptor beta chains below was sequenced from the same sample in a study of metastatic and nonmetastatic thyroid tumors. No treatment of any kind had been given to any patient before thyroid surgery. TCRdb re-clonotyped the PCR reads via MiXCR. The table shows 23,000 or so clones, with around 20% occurring only once. Sequencing input: blood. Receptors were obtained from a male donor with papillary thyroid cancer or a benign thyroid nodule (not recorded which). Some clones in this sample may be carry-over from other donors' samples.

For this clone: A much larger clone sits a single nucleotide away, making a read error possible. V usage is TRBV29-1 and J usage is TRBJ1-2; D gene uncertain. This CDR3 has 14 amino acids. Germline V gives CDR1 SQVTM, CDR2 ANQGSEA. The V and J ends lost 6 bases and 4 bases respectively, with 18 bases between them. CDR3 loop: CSVKPNSGLYGYTF. CDR3 coding DNA: TGCAGCGTCAAACCTAACAGCGGGCTCTATGGCTACACCTTC.

V gene TRBV28 combines with J gene TRBJ1-1, with 8 bases lining up with TRBD1. The CDR3 covers 12 residues. With 6 bases clipped from V and 10 bases from J, the junction kept 7 bases outside the gene matches. Germline CDR1 is MDHEN and CDR2 is SYDVKM. The CDR3 here is CASSPPDRGAFF. CDR3 coding DNA: TGTGCCAGCAGCCCCCCTGACAGGGGAGCTTTCTTT.

Here the CDR3 reads CASSLVGLFGETQYF. Written as DNA, the CDR3 is TGTGCCAGCAGCTTAGTCGGGTTGTTCGGAGAGACCCAGTACTTC. The J gene is TRBJ2-5, the V gene TRBV11-2; no reliable D call. Between the trimmed V and J ends, which lost 1 base and 4 bases, there was a span of 13 bases. Germline loops: CDR1 SGHAT, CDR2 FQNNGV. This CDR3 is built from 15 residues.

This clone was seen a handful of times. The rearrangement uses TRBV2 and TRBJ1-5; 7 bases fit TRBD1. The CDR3 has 14 amino acids. Germline V lookup: CDR1 SNHLY, CDR2 FYNNEI. V shed 3 bases, J shed 5 bases, and the junction held 4 bases outside the gene matches. The CDR3 loop is CASSDRTGHQPQHF. For the CDR3, the DNA is TGTGCCAGCAGTGACCGGACAGGCCATCAGCCCCAGCATTTT.

This clone showed up just once. The chain couples TRBV10-3 to TRBJ2-7; D remains ambiguous. Per germline, CDR1 ENHRY and CDR2 SYGVKD. Trimming removed 5 bases from V and 7 bases from J, with 9 bases in between. This CDR3 contains 11 residues. DNA for the CDR3: TGTGCCATCAGTTGGGGTACGGAGCAGTACTTC. Translation gives CAISWGTEQYF.

This clone was seen repeatedly, ten times or more. The V call is TRBV5-4, the J call TRBJ2-3; 7 nucleotides match TRBD1. CDR3 length: 15 residues. Trimming cost V 0 bases and J 3 bases; bases outside gene matches: 4. Germline V gene sequence: CDR1 SGHNT, CDR2 YYREEE (reference sequence). The CDR3 bases are TGTGCCAGCAGCTTGGGGGTACAGGGGACAGATACGCAGTATTTT. This gives the protein CASSLGVQGTDTQYF.

This clone has more than one count but fewer than ten. A much more abundant neighbour one base away suggests this may be a read error. CDR3 region: CSGWGGQTDTQYF. CDR3 sequence (DNA): TGCAGCGGGTGGGGGGGGCAGACAGATACGCAGTATTTT. The rearrangement joins TRBV29-1 to TRBJ2-3; perhaps TRBD2 as D (7 bases). V was clipped by 7 bases and J by 3 bases, with 14 bases between them. Germline values: CDR1 SQVTM, CDR2 ANQGSEA. The CDR3 extends over 13 amino acids.

Comments on this clone: This may be a read error: a much more frequent sequence differs by one nucleotide. This specimen includes other DNA sequences encoding the same CDR3. This chain joins TRBV29-1 and TRBJ1-1; D is unresolved. The CDR3 length is 11 residues. The germline gives CDR1 SQVTM, CDR2 ANQGSEA. The V and J ends lost 4 bases and 14 bases respectively, with 17 bases between them. The CDR3 DNA is TGCAGCGTTGCGGTTGGGTGGGCCGCGTTCTTT. It specifies CSVAVGWAAFF.

Remarks on this clone: One junction end disagrees with the germline gene, perhaps due to a read error. CDR3: CASSLGLAGGPSTGELFF. In DNA, the CDR3 is TGTGCTAGCAGCTTAGGACTAGCGGGAGGGCCGAGCACCGGGGAGCTGTTTTTT. V gene TRBV7-7 combines with J gene TRBJ2-2; 15 positions agree with TRBD2. Germline V gene lookup returns CDR1 SSHAT and CDR2 FNYEAQ (reference sequence). The CDR3 is 18 residues long.

To note about this clone: The junction shows a germline mismatch at one end, possibly a read error. The CDR3 region is CASSLYGDPRANVLTF. The CDR3 region has the DNA TGCGCCAGTAGCTTGTACGGGGACCCTAGGGCCAACGTCCTGACTTTC. The chain carries TRBV5-1 and TRBJ2-6, with D perhaps TRBD1 or TRBD2 (5 bases each). Germline V gene sequence: CDR1 SGHRS, CDR2 YFSETQ. CDR3 length equals 16 residues. Looking up the rest from reference TRBV5-1 and TRBJ2-6 gives the full variable domain: KAGVTQTPRYLIKTRGQQVTLSCSPISGHRSVSWYQQTPGQGLQFLFEYFSETQRNKGNFPGRFSGRQFSNSRSEMNVSTLELGDSALYLCASSLYGDPRANVLTFGAGSRLTVL.

Comments on this clone: At one end, the junction sequence differs from germline, possibly due to a read error. The chain is built from TRBV11-2 and TRBJ2-2, with D tentatively TRBD2 (6 bases). Germline values: CDR1 SGHAT, CDR2 FQNNGV. The CDR3 is 15 residues long. The CDR3 spells CASSFRAGYTWELFF. The CDR3 DNA sequence: TGTGCCAGCAGCTTTCGAGCGGGCTACACCTGGGAGCTGTTTTTT.

The V gene is TRBV20-1, the J gene TRBJ1-6; 7 bases line up with TRBD1. The CDR3 runs 14 residues. The germline gives CDR1 DFQATT, CDR2 SNEGSKA (reference sequence). With V trimmed by 0 bases and J by 7 bases, 3 bases remained unmatched. The CDR3, as DNA: TGCAGTGCTAGAGATCAGGGGGGGAATTCACCCCTCCACTTT. Translation: CSARDQGGNSPLHF.

The chain carries TRBV7-9 and TRBJ2-7; 11 bases agree with TRBD1. The length of the CDR3 is 15 residues. The V and J ends lost 3 bases and 1 base, in that order; junction bases with no gene match: 2. CDR1 and CDR2 (germline): SEHNR, FQNEAQ (reference sequence). In DNA form, the CDR3 reads TGTGCCAGCAGCTTGGACAGGGGGCTTTCCTACGAGCAGTACTTC. Residues: CASSLDRGLSYEQYF.

The chain links TRBV12-3 or TRBV12-4 to TRBJ2-2; 8 nucleotides line up with TRBD2. J gave up 5 bases and V 6 bases, and 8 bases lay outside the gene matches. This CDR3 is 15 amino acids long. The CDR3 DNA is TGTGCCAGCAGCCAGACCGCGGGGGGAACCGGGGAGCTGTTTTTT. The encoded protein is CASSQTAGGTGELFF.

As to this clone: Possible read error: a much larger clone is one base away. CDR3: CAGSGLAVGTDTQYF. CDR3 sequence (DNA): TGTGCCGGTTCCGGACTAGCGGTAGGCACAGATACGCAGTATTTT. V is TRBV2 and J is TRBJ2-3; the match to TRBD2 covers 10 bases. The CDR3 totals 15 residues. The ends lost 11 bases at V and 1 base at J; junction bases unmatched: 9. Germline V CDR1 and CDR2: SNHLY, FYNNEI.

The J gene is TRBJ2-2, the V gene TRBV9; D not resolved. The CDR3 spans 15 residues. Germline V CDR1 and CDR2: SGDLS, YYNGEE. V gave up 0 bases and J gave up 6 bases, with 12 bases separating them. The CDR3 region is CASSVEGIGAGELFF. The CDR3 coding sequence is TGTGCCAGCAGCGTAGAAGGGATTGGAGCCGGGGAGCTGTTTTTT.

This clone was counted ten times or more. This chain links TRBV7-2 with TRBJ2-3; the D gene is possibly TRBD1 (5 bases). V dropped 3 bases and J dropped 2 bases, with 9 bases sitting between them. This CDR3 has 14 residues. Germline V gene sequence: CDR1 SGHTA, CDR2 FQGNSA. CDR3 amino acids: CASSFRRATDTQYF. The CDR3 DNA is TGTGCCAGCAGCTTCCGCAGGGCCACAGATACGCAGTATTTT.